This T cell receptor (beta chain) came from a study of CD8 T cells in Susac syndrome. Multiple sclerosis controls were treatment-naive patients with stable or active relapsing-remitting disease. Germline lookup yields CDR1 MNHNS and CDR2 SASEGT. This CDR3 spans 13 amino acids. With 7 bases removed from V and 4 bases from J, the gap between germline ends came to 11 bases. An input of about 0.45 to 1 ug of RNA was subjected to reverse transcription using random hexamers. TCRdb fed the immunoSEQ multiplex PCR reads into MiXCR, producing one record per CDR3 protein. The sample carries about 140,000 distinct CDR3 sequences, about 95% recorded once.

This TCR derives from a human donor with multiple sclerosis. Sequencing was performed on CD4+ T cells from PBMCs. This rearrangement joins TRBV6-1 to TRBJ2-1; TRBD2 is a possible D gene (5 bases). CDR3 in DNA: TGTGCCAGCATGGACTTACAGTACAATGAGCAGTTCTTC. Residues: CASMDLQYNEQFF.